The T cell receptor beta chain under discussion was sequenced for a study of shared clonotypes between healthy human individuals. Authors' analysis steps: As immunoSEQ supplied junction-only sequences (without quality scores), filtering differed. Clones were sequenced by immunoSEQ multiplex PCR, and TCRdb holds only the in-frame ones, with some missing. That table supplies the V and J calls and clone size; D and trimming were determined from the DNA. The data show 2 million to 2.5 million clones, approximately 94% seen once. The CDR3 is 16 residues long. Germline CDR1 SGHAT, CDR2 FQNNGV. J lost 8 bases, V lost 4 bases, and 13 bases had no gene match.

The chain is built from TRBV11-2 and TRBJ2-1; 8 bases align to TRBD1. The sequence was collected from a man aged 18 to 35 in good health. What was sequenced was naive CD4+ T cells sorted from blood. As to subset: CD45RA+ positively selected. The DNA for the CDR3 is TGTGCCAGCAGCTCCCGTAGGACAGGGTTAAACCATGAGCAGTTCTTC. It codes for CASSSRRTGLNHEQFF.